This is a list of T cell receptor beta chains from one sample in a study of T cells in localized non-small cell lung cancer. Clones were sequenced by immunoSEQ multiplex PCR, and TCRdb holds only the in-frame ones, with some missing. The sample consists of roughly 1,600 clones, 20% to 30% of them appearing once. This specimen was normal lung tissue next to the tumor, taken before any cancer treatment. These receptors were obtained from a male donor at least 60 years old with stage II squamous cell lung carcinoma. Both conserved end residues are part of each CDR3. The D gene is left open where the match is weak. Clone sizes are given selectively: once, few, many, or a class where the clone is expanded.

TRBV10-2,few,TRBJ1-2,12,.,CASSESTRGYTF,TGCGCCAGCAGTGAGTCGACTCGGGGCTACACCTTC
TRBV5-1,.,TRBJ1-1,15,.,CASSLAGTPDTEAFF,TGCGCCAGCAGCTTGGCCGGGACCCCCGACACTGAAGCTTTCTTT
TRBV30,.,TRBJ2-7,12,.,CAWSVLGREQYF,TGTGCCTGGAGTGTACTCGGCAGAGAGCAGTACTTC
TRBV6-1,.,TRBJ1-4,12,.,CASSEAREKLFF,TGTGCCAGCAGTGAAGCCCGAGAAAAACTGTTTTTT
TRBV11-3,.,TRBJ2-3,14,.,CASNTGSSTDTQYF,TGTGCCAGCAACACAGGCTCTAGCACAGATACGCAGTATTTT
TRBV6-8,medium-sized,TRBJ1-6,17,.,CASSDWGLSAAGSPLHF,TGTGCCAGCAGTGATTGGGGACTCTCGGCGGCTGGTTCACCCCTCCACTTT
TRBV10-1,once,TRBJ2-1,16,.,CASTNDAGREYNEQFF,TGCGCCAGCACCAACGACGCCGGCAGGGAGTACAATGAGCAGTTCTTC
TRBV4-1,few,TRBJ1-1,14,.,CASSQEGGPPEAFF,TGCGCCAGCAGCCAAGAGGGGGGTCCACCAGAAGCTTTCTTT
TRBV11-3,medium-sized,TRBJ2-5,14,.,CASSSKGGSETQYF,TGTGCCAGCAGCTCTAAGGGGGGGTCGGAGACCCAGTACTTC
TRBV9,medium-sized,TRBJ2-7,14,TRBD2,CASSEPLAGPEQYF,TGTGCCAGCAGTGAACCCCTAGCGGGGCCCGAGCAGTACTTC
TRBV19,.,TRBJ1-3,16,.,CASSTYLQGTGNTIYF,TGTGCCAGTAGTACTTACTTACAGGGAACTGGAAACACCATATATTTT
TRBV11-3,.,TRBJ1-2,17,.,CASSTSRVERYNYGYTF,TGTGCCAGCAGTACTTCCAGGGTTGAAAGATATAACTATGGCTACACCTTC
TRBV28,.,TRBJ1-2,14,.,CASSSRTANYGYTF,TGTGCCAGCAGTTCCCGGACGGCTAACTATGGCTACACCTTC
TRBV9,.,TRBJ2-2,19,TRBD2,CASSAGLAGKFQGAGELFF,TGTGCCAGCAGCGCAGGACTAGCGGGGAAATTTCAGGGAGCCGGGGAGCTGTTTTTT
TRBV6-8,.,TRBJ2-3,15,TRBD2,CAIIRTGTRADTQYF,TGTGCCATCATTAGAACCGGGACTAGGGCAGATACGCAGTATTTT
TRBV9,few,TRBJ2-2,12,.,CASTRDTGELFF,TGTGCCAGCACCAGAGACACCGGGGAGCTGTTTTTT
TRBV19,few,TRBJ1-1,15,.,CASSMPHRLNTEAFF,TGTGCCAGTAGTATGCCCCACAGACTGAACACTGAAGCTTTCTTT
TRBV6-8,.,TRBJ2-7,12,.,CASSSVRDEQYF,TGTGCCAGCAGTTCGGTCAGGGATGAGCAGTACTTC
TRBV6-1,.,TRBJ2-7,18,.,CASSEAPPWDGSSYEQYF,TGTGCCAGCAGTGAAGCCCCCCCCTGGGACGGGAGCTCCTACGAGCAGTACTTC
TRBV9,.,TRBJ1-2,15,TRBD1,CASSATGTGLGGYTF,TGTGCCAGCAGCGCAACCGGGACAGGGCTAGGTGGCTACACCTTC
TRBV14,.,TRBJ2-1,15,.,CASSQDTRSYNEQFF,TGTGCCAGCAGCCAAGATACCCGCTCCTACAATGAGCAGTTCTTC
TRBV28,.,TRBJ1-2,12,.,CASRQNKAGYTF,TGTGCCAGCAGACAAAACAAGGCTGGCTACACCTTC
TRBV5-1,.,TRBJ1-1,15,.,CASSRETGRGTEAFF,TGCGCCAGCAGCCGGGAGACAGGAAGGGGCACTGAAGCTTTCTTT
TRBV11-3,medium-sized,TRBJ1-3,17,.,CASSFLGRANSGNTIYF,TGTGCCAGCAGCTTTTTGGGCCGGGCGAACTCTGGAAACACCATATATTTT
TRBV11-3,few,TRBJ1-1,14,TRBD1,CASSLAGTATEAFF,TGTGCCAGCAGCTTGGCCGGGACAGCAACTGAAGCTTTCTTT
TRBV19,.,TRBJ2-1,15,TRBD1,CASRQEQGAYNEQFF,TGTGCCAGCCGGCAAGAACAGGGGGCCTACAATGAGCAGTTCTTC
TRBV19,.,TRBJ1-1,13,TRBD1,CASNKDRGTEAFF,TGTGCCAGTAACAAGGACAGGGGCACTGAAGCTTTCTTT
TRBV9,few,TRBJ2-5,13,.,CASSAGLQETQYF,TGTGCCAGCAGCGCCGGACTGCAAGAGACCCAGTACTTC
TRBV19,.,TRBJ1-2,15,TRBD1,CASTPPEGAVYGYTF,TGTGCCAGTACTCCTCCCGAGGGGGCCGTCTATGGCTACACCTTC
TRBV5-1,.,TRBJ2-3,15,.,CASSGRQDVGDTQYF,TGCGCCAGCAGCGGTAGACAGGATGTCGGGGATACGCAGTATTTT
TRBV19,.,TRBJ2-1,14,TRBD2,CASSTGLAFGEQFF,TGTGCCAGTAGTACCGGACTAGCCTTTGGAGAGCAGTTCTTC
TRBV6-8,medium-sized,TRBJ2-3,13,TRBD2,CAAQAGGADTQYF,TGTGCCGCCCAAGCGGGGGGAGCAGATACGCAGTATTTT
TRBV6-8,large,TRBJ2-3,15,TRBD1,CASTEGAQSTDTQYF,TGTGCCAGCACCGAGGGGGCGCAATCGACAGATACGCAGTATTTT
TRBV19,.,TRBJ1-1,15,.,CASSINRARDTEAFF,TGTGCCAGTAGTATTAACAGGGCCCGTGACACTGAAGCTTTCTTT
TRBV19,once,TRBJ1-6,16,TRBD1,CASTTPAGTGESPLHF,TGTGCCAGTACCACACCTGCGGGAACAGGGGAATCACCCCTCCACTTT
TRBV19,.,TRBJ1-3,14,.,CASRGSRSGNTIYF,TGTGCCAGTAGGGGAAGCAGGTCTGGAAACACCATATATTTT
TRBV6-8,.,TRBJ2-1,13,.,CASRMIFSGEQFF,TGTGCCAGCAGAATGATTTTTAGCGGTGAGCAGTTCTTC
TRBV19,few,TRBJ2-7,15,.,CASSIGRRESYEQYF,TGTGCCAGTAGTATAGGCCGTCGAGAGTCTTACGAGCAGTACTTC
TRBV12-5,.,TRBJ1-5,14,.,CASGPGAGDLAQHF,TGTGCTAGTGGGCCCGGGGCTGGGGATTTGGCCCAGCATTTT
TRBV11-3,.,TRBJ2-3,14,TRBD2,CASSLVAGGDTQYF,TGTGCCAGCAGCTTAGTGGCGGGGGGAGATACGCAGTATTTT
TRBV11-3,medium-sized,TRBJ2-1,16,TRBD2,CASSLVGLAPNNEQFF,TGTGCCAGCAGCTTAGTTGGACTAGCGCCTAACAATGAGCAGTTCTTC
TRBV6-8,few,TRBJ1-2,13,TRBD1,CASSRTGGHGYTF,TGTGCCAGCAGCCGGACAGGGGGCCATGGCTACACCTTC
TRBV27,few,TRBJ1-1,16,.,CASSLQEGGLNTEAFF,TGTGCCAGCAGTTTACAAGAGGGAGGGCTGAACACTGAAGCTTTCTTT
TRBV5-1,.,TRBJ2-3,14,.,CASSFLGVTDTQYF,TGCGCCAGCAGCTTCTTGGGGGTCACAGATACGCAGTATTTT
TRBV29-1,.,TRBJ1-4,13,TRBD1,CSASDRADEKLFF,TGCAGCGCCTCGGACAGGGCGGACGAAAAACTGTTTTTT